These 27 T cell receptor beta chains came from one sample sequenced in a study of post-analysis software for immune sequencing data. Study-level findings and limits: Patients used about 5 TRBV segments, including TRBV5-6, TRBV5-1 and TRBV20-1, more often than controls.

Which antigens these TCRs recognize remains unknown. Unique molecular identifiers had been added to the TCR beta cDNA libraries. TCRdb recomputed calls from the PCR reads with MiXCR, one row per CDR3 protein. The table shows about 760,000 distinct CDR3 sequences, with about 27% occurring only once. Sequencing was carried out using blood. Receptors originate from a girl aged 5-17 years with multiple sclerosis.

This chain uses TRBV28 with TRBJ2-3; possible D gene TRBD2, 6 bases. CDR1 and CDR2 (germline): MDHEN, SYDVKM. Trimming removed 5 bases at V and 2 bases at J, with 17 bases between. The CDR3 is made up of 16 amino acids. DNA for the CDR3: TGTGCCAGCAGTGAGTCCCGGCTAGCGCACACAGATACGCAGTATTTT. The encoded protein is CASSESRLAHTDTQYF. Combining the CDR3 with reference TRBV28 and TRBJ2-3 gives the whole variable domain DVKVTQSSRYLVKRTGEKVFLECVQDMDHENMFWYRQDPGLGLRLIYFSYDVKMKEKGDIPEGYSVSREKKERFSLILESASTNQTSMYLCASSESRLAHTDTQYFGPGTRLTVL.

Only a few counts were recorded for this clonotype. The chain couples TRBV5-6 to TRBJ2-1; maybe TRBD2 (6 bases). Germline lookup yields CDR1 SGHDT and CDR2 YYEEEE. The CDR3 sequence is 16 residues long. Trimming took 3 bases from V and 4 from J, leaving 17 bases between them. The CDR3 DNA sequence: TGTGCCAGCAGCTGGAGGGCCCAGAGCGGTTACAATGAGCAGTTCTTC. The encoded protein is CASSWRAQSGYNEQFF.

Comments on this clonotype: The final CDR3 position lacks the conserved phenylalanine or tryptophan, pointing to a likely read error. The chain carries TRBV9 and TRBJ2-7, with D perhaps TRBD2 (5 bases). The germline V and J ends were trimmed by 4 bases and 0 bases, with 14 bases remaining between them. The CDR3 sequence is 15 residues long. Germline values: CDR1 SGDLS, CDR2 YYNGEE. The CDR3 bases are TGTGCCAGCAGCCTCCTAGGGAGTCACTCCTACGAGCAGTACTTA. Its protein is CASSLLGSHSYEQYL.

The gene calls are TRBV2 and TRBJ2-1, with no clear D. Germline V gene sequence: CDR1 SNHLY, CDR2 FYNNEI. This CDR3 region has 15 residues. V lost 6 bases, J lost 7 bases, and 19 bases lay in between. This CDR3 is CASRGITLVPNEQFF. CDR3 nucleotides: TGTGCCAGCAGGGGGATTACCCTAGTCCCAAATGAGCAGTTCTTC.

The rearrangement links TRBV20-1 to TRBJ2-4, with D maybe TRBD1 (6 bases). The CDR3 runs to 13 residues. With 7 bases removed from V and 4 bases from J, the gap between germline ends came to 14 bases. Germline CDR1 and CDR2: DFQATT and SNEGSKA (reference sequence). The CDR3 coding sequence is TGCAGTGTGCCGGGTCAGGGGAAAAACATTCAGTACTTC. This codes for CSVPGQGKNIQYF.

The chain has TRBV6-2 or TRBV6-3 and TRBJ1-1; no reliable D call. The CDR3 loop spans 12 amino acids. The germline V and J ends were trimmed by 6 bases and 6 bases, with 11 bases remaining between them. The germline V gene encodes CDR1 MNHEY and CDR2 SVGEGT. The CDR3 DNA reads TGTGCCAGCAGGACGCCCAGCCCTGAAGCTTTCTTT. This sequence encodes CASRTPSPEAFF.

The chain joins TRBV4-3 to TRBJ2-2; no clear D. V lost 2 bases to trimming and J lost 4 bases, with 11 bases between them. Germline V lookup: CDR1 LGHNA, CDR2 YSLEER. This CDR3 region has 15 residues. The CDR3 DNA is TGCGCCAGCAGCCAATCCTGGACGGGCACCGGGGAGCTGTTTTTT. Amino acid sequence: CASSQSWTGTGELFF.

Of note for this clonotype: This sequence may be a read error, since a much larger clone differs from it by one base. The chain employs TRBV4-1 and TRBJ1-2; 8 bases align to TRBD1. Germline CDR1 reads MGHRA; CDR2 reads YSYEKL. This CDR3 comprises 12 residues. Trimming cost V 10 bases and J 4 bases; bases outside gene matches: 5. The CDR3 region is CAIYGQGYGYTF. CDR3 bases: TGCGCCATCTATGGACAGGGCTATGGCTACACCTTC.

This sequence joins TRBV7-2 and TRBJ2-7, with D unresolved. Trimming removed 3 bases from V and 1 base from J, with 7 bases in between. Germline assignment: CDR1 SGHTA and CDR2 FQGNSA. The CDR3 is 13 amino acids. The CDR3 nucleotides read TGTGCCAGCAGCTTCACGTATTCCTACGAGCAGTACTTC. Its protein product is CASSFTYSYEQYF.

This clonotype appeared a few times. This chain links TRBV2 with TRBJ2-3; TRBD1 is a possible D gene (6 bases). V gave up 3 bases and J gave up 6 bases, with 13 bases separating them. The CDR3 spans 14 residues. The V gene's germline CDR1 is SNHLY and CDR2 FYNNEI. CDR3 region: CASSDSTGMDTQYF. The CDR3 nucleotides read TGTGCCAGCAGTGACAGTACAGGGATGGATACGCAGTATTTT.

Regarding this clonotype: A junction boundary mismatches the germline segment, possibly from a read error. The chain is built from TRBV7-9 and TRBJ2-1; tentative D call: TRBD2 (5 bases). The CDR3 has 13 amino acids. Germline V gene sequence: CDR1 SEHNR, CDR2 FQNEAQ (reference sequence). As DNA, the CDR3 is TGTGCCAACAGCTTACGTAGTAGCGATGAGCAGTTCTTC. Translating gives CANSLRSSDEQFF.

This clonotype was recorded a few times. The chain recombines TRBV20-1 with TRBJ2-7; 11 bases align to TRBD2. Germline trimming cut 3 bases from V and 0 bases from J; bases unmatched to any gene: 16. Germline assignment: CDR1 DFQATT and CDR2 SNEGSKA (reference sequence). This CDR3 comprises 19 residues. The CDR3 coding sequence is TGCAGTGCTAGTTCTTTAGCGGGAGGGTTTATCAAGAGCTCCTACGAGCAGTACTTC. Protein: CSASSLAGGFIKSSYEQYF.

J is TRBJ2-3 and V is TRBV5-6; 12 bases are shared with TRBD2. V lost 5 bases, J lost 7 bases, and 8 bases stayed unmatched. Germline V gene sequence: CDR1 SGHDT, CDR2 YYEEEE. The length of the CDR3 is 15 residues. The CDR3 DNA reads as TGTGCCAGCAGGGAGACTAGCGGGGGTACAAATACGCAGTATTTT. Encoded protein: CASRETSGGTNTQYF. The full variable domain, rest sourced from reference TRBV5-6 and TRBJ2-3, is DAGVTQSPTHLIKTRGQQVTLRCSPKSGHDTVSWYQQALGQGPQFIFQYYEEEERQRGNFPDRFSGHQFPNYSSELNVNALLLGDSALYLCASRETSGGTNTQYFGPGTRLTVL.

The chain carries TRBV7-8 and TRBJ2-1, with 12 bases lining up with TRBD2. The length of the CDR3 is 16 residues. Germline V gene sequence: CDR1 SGHVS, CDR2 FQNEAQ. V lost 3 bases and J lost 9; bases outside the gene matches: 9. CDR3 protein: CASSFASGRARGEQFF. The CDR3 DNA reads TGTGCCAGCAGCTTCGCTAGCGGGAGGGCCCGTGGTGAGCAGTTCTTC. Complete variable domain (other parts from reference TRBV7-8 and TRBJ2-1): GAGVSQSPRYKVAKRGQDVALRCDPISGHVSLFWYQQALGQGPEFLTYFQNEAQLDKSGLPSDRFFAERPEGSVSTLKIQRTQQEDSAVYLCASSFASGRARGEQFFGPGTRLTVL.

This clonotype occurred a few times. The CDR3 DNA reads as TGTGCCAGCAGTTTTCGTACGGGAGTCCCCTACGAGCAGTACTTC. This codes for CASSFRTGVPYEQYF. This rearrangement joins TRBV6-5 to TRBJ2-7; tentative D call: TRBD2 (6 bases). The CDR3 runs to 15 residues. CDR1 is MNHEY, CDR2 SVGAGI, per germline. The V and J ends lost 4 bases and 2 bases respectively, with 15 bases between them.

With regard to this clonotype: The junction and the germline gene differ at one end; a read error may be behind it. The V and J genes are TRBV18 and TRBJ2-6; 9 bases fit TRBD2. This CDR3 contains 16 residues. Germline V gene sequence: CDR1 KGHSH, CDR2 LQKENI. CDR3 sequence reads: CASSLLAGAGANVRTF. CDR3 DNA sequence: TGTGCCAGCTCACTGTTAGCGGGAGCTGGGGCCAACGTCCGGACTTTC.

The chain uses TRBV10-3 and TRBJ2-1, with 11 bases aligning to TRBD2. CDR3 length equals 20 residues. The germline CDR1 and CDR2 sequences are ENHRY and SYGVKD. Unmatched junction bases numbered 19, after V lost 6 bases and J lost 3 bases. This CDR3 is CAISSDYGASGRSYYNEQFF. The CDR3 DNA sequence: TGTGCCATCAGCTCAGATTACGGGGCTAGCGGGAGGTCCTACTACAATGAGCAGTTCTTC.

With regard to this clonotype: The junction does not match germline at one end; this may be a read error. The gene calls are TRBV7-2 and TRBJ1-6, with no clear D. CDR1 and CDR2 from the germline V gene are SGHTA and FQGNSA. This CDR3 is 16 amino acids long. The CDR3 DNA follows: TGTGCCAGCAGCTTCGATATAGCCATGAGCGGGTCACCCCCCCACTTT. Translated, it gives CASSFDIAMSGSPPHF.

V is TRBV4-1 and J is TRBJ2-7; D is unclear. V lost 0 bases and J lost 5, with 14 bases in between. Germline V gene sequence: CDR1 MGHRA, CDR2 YSYEKL. The CDR3 covers 15 residues. The CDR3 spells CASSQDRSQIHEQYF. CDR3 nucleotide sequence: TGCGCCAGCAGCCAAGACCGGTCTCAGATCCACGAGCAGTACTTC.

This clonotype came up a few times. V is TRBV7-9 and J is TRBJ2-1; tentative D call: TRBD1 (6 bases). V lost 2 bases, J lost 6 bases, and 17 bases lay in between. CDR1 and CDR2 from the germline V gene are SEHNR and FQNEAQ (reference sequence). This CDR3 comprises 16 residues. The DNA for the CDR3 is TGTGCCAGCAGCTTATCTGACAGGCGAAATACCAATGAGCAGTTCTTC. Protein product: CASSLSDRRNTNEQFF. The complete variable domain, with remaining parts taken from reference TRBV7-9 and TRBJ2-1, reads DTGVSQNPRHKITKRGQNVTFRCDPISEHNRLYWYRQTLGQGPEFLTYFQNEAQLEKSRLLSDRFSAERPKGSFSTLEIQRTEQGDSAMYLCASSLSDRRNTNEQFFGPGTRLTVL.

V gene TRBV18 combines with J gene TRBJ2-5, with 9 bases that match TRBD1. V lost 3 bases, J lost 0 bases, and 11 bases stayed unmatched. The CDR3 is 18 residues long. Germline-derived CDR1 and CDR2 are KGHSH and LQKENI. The CDR3 loop reads CASSPKPQGASDQETQYF. In DNA, the CDR3 is TGTGCCAGCTCACCTAAGCCACAGGGGGCCTCAGACCAAGAGACCCAGTACTTC.

This chain connects TRBV12-3 or TRBV12-4 to TRBJ1-1, with D perhaps matching TRBD1 (6 bases). The V end was cut by 3 bases, the J end by 4 bases, with 12 bases between. This CDR3 comprises 14 residues. The CDR3 bases are TGTGCCAGCAGTTTCACAGGGCAGGGCACTGAAGCTTTCTTT. It is translated as CASSFTGQGTEAFF.

This clonotype was found a few times. V and J are TRBV20-1 and TRBJ2-5, with D tentatively TRBD2 (5 bases). The CDR3 totals 13 residues. The germline V gene has CDR1 DFQATT and CDR2 SNEGSKA (reference sequence). V lost 7 bases, J lost 5 bases, and 17 bases lay in between. This CDR3 is CSVQSGGLETQYF. The DNA of the CDR3 is TGCAGTGTCCAAAGTGGCGGACTCGAGACCCAGTACTTC.

This clonotype has a handful of counts. The CDR3 coding sequence is TGTGCCAGCACCCCTCGGAGGGGATCCATGAACACTGAAGCTTTCTTT. It specifies CASTPRRGSMNTEAFF. V is TRBV6-5 and J is TRBJ1-1; D is perhaps TRBD1 (5 bases). The V gene lost 7 bases and the J gene lost 0 bases, with 18 bases spanning the gap. This CDR3 spans 16 amino acids. Germline V gene data show CDR1 as MNHEY and CDR2 as SVGAGI.

This chain links TRBV7-9 with TRBJ2-1, with 9 bases aligning to TRBD2. Germline loops: CDR1 SEHNR, CDR2 FQNEAQ (reference sequence). The J segment lost 6 bases and the V segment lost 1 base, leaving 4 bases of the junction unmatched. This CDR3 is built from 15 residues. In nucleotides, the CDR3 is TGTGCCAGCAGCTTAGGGGGACTAGCATTCAATGAGCAGTTCTTC. Its protein product is CASSLGGLAFNEQFF. Combining the CDR3 with reference TRBV7-9 and TRBJ2-1 gives the whole variable domain DTGVSQNPRHKITKRGQNVTFRCDPISEHNRLYWYRQTLGQGPEFLTYFQNEAQLEKSRLLSDRFSAERPKGSFSTLEIQRTEQGDSAMYLCASSLGGLAFNEQFFGPGTRLTVL.

The V call is TRBV20-1, the J call TRBJ1-5, with a tentative D call TRBD1 (5 bases). This CDR3 region has 14 residues. The V end was cut by 7 bases, the J end by 4 bases, with 17 bases between. Germline V lookup: CDR1 DFQATT, CDR2 SNEGSKA (reference sequence). CDR3 sequence reads: CSVWGGGENQPQHF. DNA for the CDR3: TGCAGTGTCTGGGGCGGAGGGGAAAATCAGCCCCAGCATTTT.

This rearrangement joins TRBV7-2 to TRBJ2-1, with TRBD2 identical over 9 bases. V lost 7 bases, J lost 12 bases, and 22 bases stayed unmatched. Germline-derived CDR1 and CDR2 are SGHTA and FQGNSA. The CDR3 is 17 residues long. This CDR3 reads CASTTGSSGTQGLSQFF. The DNA of the CDR3 is TGTGCCAGCACCACAGGATCTAGCGGGACGCAAGGTCTATCGCAGTTCTTC.